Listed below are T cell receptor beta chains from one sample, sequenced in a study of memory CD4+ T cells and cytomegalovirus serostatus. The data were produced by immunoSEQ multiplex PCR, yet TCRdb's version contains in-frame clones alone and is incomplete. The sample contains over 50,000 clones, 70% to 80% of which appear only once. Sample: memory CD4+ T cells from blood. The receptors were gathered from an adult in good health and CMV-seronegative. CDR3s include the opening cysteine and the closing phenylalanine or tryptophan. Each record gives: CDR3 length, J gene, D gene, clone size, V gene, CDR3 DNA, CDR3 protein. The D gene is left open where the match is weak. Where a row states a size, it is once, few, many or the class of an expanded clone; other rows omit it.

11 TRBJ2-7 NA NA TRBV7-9 TGTGCCAGCAGCTTACTCCACGAGCAGTACTTC CASSLLHEQYF
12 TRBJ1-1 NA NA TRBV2 TGTGCCAGCGAAAGAGGGCCGGACGCAGCTTTCTTT CASERGPDAAFF
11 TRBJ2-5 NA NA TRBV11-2 TGTGCCAGCAGCCCTCATGAGACCCAGTACTTC CASSPHETQYF
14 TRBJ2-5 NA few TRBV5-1 TGCGCCAGCAGCCCTCGGGACTCCCAAGAGACCCAGTACTTC CASSPRDSQETQYF
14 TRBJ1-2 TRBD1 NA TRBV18 TGTGCCAGCTCACCGACAGGGTGGGGTGTCGGCTACACCTTC CASSPTGWGVGYTF
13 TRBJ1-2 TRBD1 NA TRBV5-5 TGTGCCAGCAGCTTGACAGGGGTTAATGGCTACACCTTC CASSLTGVNGYTF
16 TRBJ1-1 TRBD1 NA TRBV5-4 TGTGCCAGCAGCTTGGCGGGAGGACAGGGGCGCGCTGAAGCTTTCTTT CASSLAGGQGRAEAFF
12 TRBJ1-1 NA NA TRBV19 TGTGCCAGTAGTATAGAGCGGGGGCGAGCTTTCTTT CASSIERGRAFF
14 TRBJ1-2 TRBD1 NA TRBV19 TGTGCCAGTAGTCGGAGGACAGGGGACTATGGCTACACCTTC CASSRRTGDYGYTF
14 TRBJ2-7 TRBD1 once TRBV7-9 TGTGCCAGCAGCGCCCGGGACAGGGGGCACGAGCAGTACTTC CASSARDRGHEQYF
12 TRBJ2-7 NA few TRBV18 TGTGCCAGCTCACCTTCACAGTACGAGCAGTACTTC CASSPSQYEQYF
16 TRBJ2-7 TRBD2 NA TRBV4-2 TGTGCCAGCAGCCAAGGCGGACTAGCGGGGCCCCTCGAGCAGTACTTC CASSQGGLAGPLEQYF
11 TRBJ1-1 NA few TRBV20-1 TGCAGTGCTAGAGATCCGCCGGAAGCTTTCTTT CSARDPPEAFF
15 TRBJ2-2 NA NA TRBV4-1 TGCGCCAGCAGTCCCGGGATCCTGGCGCGTGGGGAGCTGTTTTTT CASSPGILARGELFF
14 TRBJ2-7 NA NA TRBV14 TGTGCCAGCAGTTTTGGAGGGAGCTCCTACGAGCAGTACTTC CASSFGGSSYEQYF
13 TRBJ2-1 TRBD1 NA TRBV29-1 TGCAGCGCACCGGGACAGGGACGTAATGAGCAGTTCTTC CSAPGQGRNEQFF
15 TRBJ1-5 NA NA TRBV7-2 TGTGCCAGCAGCCACGAAACAGCAAACGATCAGCCCCAGCATTTT CASSHETANDQPQHF
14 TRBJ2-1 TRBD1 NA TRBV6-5 TGTGCCAGCAGTGCGGACAGGGTCTCCAATGAGCAGTTCTTC CASSADRVSNEQFF
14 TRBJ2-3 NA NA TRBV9 TGTGCCAGCAGCGCCAGGATGAGCACAGATACGCAGTATTTT CASSARMSTDTQYF
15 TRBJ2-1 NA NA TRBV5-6 TGTGCCAGCAGCTTAGCGTTCAGCTCCTACAATGAGCAGTTCTTC CASSLAFSSYNEQFF
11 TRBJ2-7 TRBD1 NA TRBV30 TGTGCCGGGGGACAGGGCCACGAGCAGTACTTC CAGGQGHEQYF
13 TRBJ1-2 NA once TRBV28 TGTGCCAGCAGTTTGCGTGGGGGGCTTGGCTACACCTTC CASSLRGGLGYTF
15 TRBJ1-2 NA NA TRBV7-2 TGTGCCAGCAGCTTAGAACCACTGCCCCACTATGGCTACACCTTC CASSLEPLPHYGYTF
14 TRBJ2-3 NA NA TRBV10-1 TGCGCCAGCAGTAAGGACAGCTTGCTAGATACGCAGTATTTT CASSKDSLLDTQYF
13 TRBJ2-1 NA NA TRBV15 TGTGCCACCAGTGGGGACGAATACAATGAGCAGTTCTTC CATSGDEYNEQFF
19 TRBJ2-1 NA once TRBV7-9 TGTGCCAGCAGCTTAAGAGGAGGGCAGGGCGATTCTGGCTACAATGAGCAGTTCTTC CASSLRGGQGDSGYNEQFF
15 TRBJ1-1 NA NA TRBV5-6 TGTGCCAGCAGCTTGGCTCCCATACTGAACACTGAAGCTTTCTTT CASSLAPILNTEAFF
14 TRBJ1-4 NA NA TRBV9 TGTGCCAGCAGCGTAGACCCAGCTAATGAAAAACTGTTTTTT CASSVDPANEKLFF
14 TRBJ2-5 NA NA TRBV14 TGTGCCAGCAGCCGCCACGGGAGTCAAGAGACCCAGTACTTC CASSRHGSQETQYF
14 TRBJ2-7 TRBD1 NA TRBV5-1 TGCGCCAGCACCCGGGACAGGACTTTCTACGAGCAGTACTTC CASTRDRTFYEQYF
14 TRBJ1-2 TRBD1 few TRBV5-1 TGCGCCAGCAGCATTGGACAGGGGGGCTATGGCTACACCTTC CASSIGQGGYGYTF
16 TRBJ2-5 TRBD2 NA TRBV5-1 TGCGCCAGCAGCCCCTTTGAGGCGGGGGGGCAAGAGACCCAGTACTTC CASSPFEAGGQETQYF
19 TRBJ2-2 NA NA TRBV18 TGTGCCAGCTCACCAACTTTGGTTAGCCAGCGAGGGTCCACCGGGGAGCTGTTTTTT CASSPTLVSQRGSTGELFF
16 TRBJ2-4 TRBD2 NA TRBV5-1 TGCGCCAGCAGGCGGGTCACGAGCGGGGGGGCGAACATTCAGTACTTC CASRRVTSGGANIQYF
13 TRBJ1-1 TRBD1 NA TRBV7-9 TGTGCCAGCAGTCTTACAGGGGAAACTGAAGCTTTCTTT CASSLTGETEAFF
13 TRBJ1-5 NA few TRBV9 TGTGCCAGCAGCGTAGAGAGCAATCAGCCCCAGCATTTT CASSVESNQPQHF
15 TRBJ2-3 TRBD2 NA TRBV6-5 TGTGCCAGCAGGGCTAGCGGGGGCTCGGGGGGTACGCAGTATTTT CASRASGGSGGTQYF
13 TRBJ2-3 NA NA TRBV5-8 TGTGCCAGCAGCTTTGCGGGGAGGGGGACGCAGTATTTT CASSFAGRGTQYF
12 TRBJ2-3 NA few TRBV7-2 TGTGCCAGCAGCTTACTTACAGATACGCAGTATTTT CASSLLTDTQYF
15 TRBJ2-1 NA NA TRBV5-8 TGTGCCAGCAGCTTTGGAGGGGCGCGTCACAATGAGCAGTTCTTC CASSFGGARHNEQFF
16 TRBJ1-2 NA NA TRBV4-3 TGCGCCAGCAGCCAAAGAGGGACCTCAGCTAACTATGGCTACACCTTC CASSQRGTSANYGYTF